This TCR beta chain was sequenced during a study of CD8 T cells in Susac syndrome. This clonotype is a singleton in its sample. Random hexamers were used to reverse transcribe the RNA input (about 0.5 to 1 ug). TCR beta CDR3 was amplified by immunoSEQ covering 54 Vbeta and 13 Jbeta. TCRdb reprocessed the immunoSEQ multiplex PCR reads via MiXCR and lists one record per CDR3 protein. The table has around 150,000 distinct CDR3 sequences, roughly 93% seen once. Sequencing of TCR beta was undertaken in CD8+ and CD4+ T cells derived from blood. Purification of the CD8+ and CD4+ T cells relied on negative isolation, and TEMRA cells underwent FACS enrichment. The V and J ends lost 0 bases and 5 bases respectively, with 10 bases between them. The CDR3 is made up of 15 amino acids. CDR1 and CDR2 from the germline V gene are MGHRA and YSYEKL.

This receptor was taken from a human donor in good health. The specimen sequenced was CD4+ T cells from PBMCs. The chain has TRBV4-1 and TRBJ1-4, with D possibly TRBD1 on 6 matching bases. In DNA, the CDR3 is TGCGCCAGCAGCCAAGAAAGGACAGCCAATGAAAAACTGTTTTTT. It specifies CASSQERTANEKLFF.